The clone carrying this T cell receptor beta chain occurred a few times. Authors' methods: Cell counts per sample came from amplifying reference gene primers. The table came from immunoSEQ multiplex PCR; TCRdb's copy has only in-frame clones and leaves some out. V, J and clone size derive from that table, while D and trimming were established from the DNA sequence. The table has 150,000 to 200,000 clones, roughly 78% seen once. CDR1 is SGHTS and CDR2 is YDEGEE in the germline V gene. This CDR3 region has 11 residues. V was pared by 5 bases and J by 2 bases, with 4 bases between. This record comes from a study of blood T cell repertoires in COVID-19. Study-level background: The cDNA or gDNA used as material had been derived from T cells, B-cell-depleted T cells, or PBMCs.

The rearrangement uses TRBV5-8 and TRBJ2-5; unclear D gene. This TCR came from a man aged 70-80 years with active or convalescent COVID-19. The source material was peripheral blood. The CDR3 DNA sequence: TGTGCCAGCAGACTACAAGAGACCCAGTACTTC. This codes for CASRLQETQYF.